These 13 T cell receptor beta chains share one sample of origin, sequenced in a study of blood T cells in healthy people across ages. Primed by a sample-barcoded 5' primer and a J-beta primer mix, a second PCR proceeded for about 7 to 12 cycles. TCRdb redid the calling of the 5' RACE reads with MiXCR, one entry per CDR3 protein. This sample yields approximately 800,000 distinct CDR3 sequences, of which 62% are seen a single time; about a quarter belongs to the top ten. Sequencing was done on a sample of blood. The receptors come from a man aged 25-40 years in good health.

This chain uses TRBV7-2 with TRBJ2-5; 8 bases fit TRBD1. Per the germline V gene, CDR1 is SGHTA and CDR2 is FQGNSA. With 4 bases clipped from V and 6 bases from J, the junction kept 7 bases outside the gene matches. The length of the CDR3 is 14 residues. In DNA form, the CDR3 reads TGTGCCAGCAGCTCCGGGACAGGCGGAAAGACCCAGTACTTC. Translating it yields CASSSGTGGKTQYF.

This clonotype was seen only a few times. The rearrangement uses TRBV4-2 and TRBJ2-4; 10 nucleotides align to TRBD1. The J call may be in error: the DNA end matches TRBJ2-7 better. This CDR3 contains 14 residues. Germline V gene sequence: CDR1 LGHNA, CDR2 YNFKEQ. The CDR3 sequence is CASSHSGTGDEQYF. CDR3 nucleotides: TGTGCCAGCAGCCACTCCGGGACAGGGGACGAGCAGTACTTC.

In its sample, this clonotype was seen many times. The chain uses TRBV10-3 and TRBJ2-7; 7 nucleotides line up with TRBD1. The CDR3 has 14 amino acids. V gave up 5 bases and J gave up 0 bases; unmatched junction bases: 4. Germline-derived CDR1 and CDR2 are ENHRY and SYGVKD. The CDR3 DNA reads TGTGCCATCAGTAGGGGGCCCCCCTCCTACGAGCAGTACTTC. Translation: CAISRGPPSYEQYF.

The chain has TRBV20-1 and TRBJ2-3; a possible D gene is TRBD2 (5 bases). Germline V lookup: CDR1 DFQATT, CDR2 SNEGSKA (reference sequence). CDR3 length: 11 residues. The ends were cut back, 4 bases at V and 3 bases at J, with 5 bases in the middle. The CDR3 is CSATGTDTQYF. The CDR3 DNA follows: TGCAGTGCTACGGGAACAGATACGCAGTATTTT.

The chain has TRBV20-1 and TRBJ1-6, with TRBD1 as a possible D gene (5 bases). CDR1 DFQATT and CDR2 SNEGSKA come from the germline V gene (reference sequence). V was pared by 3 bases and J by 4 bases, with 7 bases between. The CDR3 loop spans 13 amino acids. CDR3 sequence reads: CSARGHYNSPLHF. The CDR3 nucleotides are TGCAGTGCTAGGGGGCATTATAATTCACCCCTCCACTTT.

This clonotype appeared a few times. This chain connects TRBV29-1 to TRBJ1-2, with 9 bases aligning to TRBD1. Unmatched junction bases numbered 5, after V lost 5 bases and J lost 4 bases. CDR3 size: 13 residues. The germline V gene encodes CDR1 SQVTM and CDR2 ANQGSEA. The CDR3 protein is CSVRSTGGYGYTF. The CDR3 nucleotides read TGCAGCGTTCGATCGACAGGGGGCTATGGCTACACCTTC.

This chain joins TRBV6-2 or TRBV6-3 and TRBJ2-4; the match to TRBD1 covers 7 bases. CDR1 and CDR2 (germline): MNHEY, SVGEGT. Trimming took 7 bases from V and 15 from J; bases not matched to a gene: 9. The CDR3 spans 11 residues. This CDR3 is CASNLPGQRYF. The CDR3 DNA reads TGTGCCAGCAACCTTCCGGGACAGCGGTACTTC.

Only a few counts were recorded for this clonotype. The V call is TRBV6-5, the J call TRBJ2-1; 11 nucleotides align to TRBD2. The CDR3 extends over 14 amino acids. Trimming at V came to 4 bases and at J to 8 bases, leaving 4 bases not matched to a gene. The germline gives CDR1 MNHEY, CDR2 SVGAGI. The CDR3, as DNA: TGTGCCAGCAGTTCTAGCGGGGGGATGGATGAGCAGTTCTTC. It encodes CASSSSGGMDEQFF.

A few counts support this clonotype. The J gene is TRBJ2-3, the V gene TRBV10-2; D is perhaps TRBD1 (5 bases). V was clipped by 1 base and J by 2 bases, with 7 bases between them. This CDR3 region has 14 residues. From germline, CDR1 is WSHSY and CDR2 SAAADI. The CDR3 DNA reads as TGCGCCAGCAGTGAGTACAGGTTCACAGATACGCAGTATTTT. Translation: CASSEYRFTDTQYF.

This clonotype showed up just once. The V and J genes are TRBV2 and TRBJ1-5; no definite D call. CDR1 and CDR2 from the germline V gene are SNHLY and FYNNEI. Trimming stripped 9 bases from V and 0 bases from J, with 12 bases between. CDR3 size: 14 residues. The CDR3 protein is CASARSYSNQPQHF. In nucleotides, the CDR3 is TGTGCCAGTGCCAGGTCATATAGCAATCAGCCCCAGCATTTT.

This sequence joins TRBV29-1 and TRBJ1-2, with D perhaps matching TRBD1 (5 bases). V lost 1 base and J 4 bases, leaving 10 bases between the germline ends. In germline, CDR1 is SQVTM, CDR2 ANQGSEA. This CDR3 has 13 residues. CDR3 amino acids: CSVEAGLLYGYTF. The CDR3 nucleotides are TGCAGCGTTGAAGCAGGGTTACTCTATGGCTACACCTTC. Combining the CDR3 with reference TRBV29-1 and TRBJ1-2 gives the whole variable domain SAVISQKPSRDICQRGTSLTIQCQVDSQVTMMFWYRQQPGQSLTLIATANQGSEATYESGFVIDKFPISRPNLTFSTLTVSNMSPEDSSIYLCSVEAGLLYGYTFGSGTRLTVV.

This clonotype turned up a few times. V is TRBV4-1 and J is TRBJ2-3; D is possibly TRBD1 or TRBD2 (6 bases each). The CDR3 contains 17 residues. Germline V CDR1 and CDR2: MGHRA, YSYEKL. V was clipped by 3 bases and J by 1 base, with 17 bases between them. CDR3 nucleotide sequence: TGCGCCAGCAGCCACCTGGAGGGGGGAAGGGGCACAGATACGCAGTATTTT. Translated, it gives CASSHLEGGRGTDTQYF.

This clonotype showed up just a few times. This sequence joins TRBV12-3 or TRBV12-4 and TRBJ2-1; D possibly corresponds to TRBD2 (6 bases). Trimming cost V 6 bases and J 2 bases, with 8 bases left between them. CDR3 length equals 13 residues. This CDR3 reads CASRGGPYNEQFF. CDR3 bases: TGTGCCAGCAGGGGGGGACCCTACAATGAGCAGTTCTTC.